A single T cell receptor beta chain is shown here with its context. Its specificity is unknown. The sample comes from a study of T cell responses to AZD1222 COVID-19 vaccine. The protocol was immunoSEQ multiplex PCR, while the TCRdb copy is restricted to in-frame clones and leaves out a portion. The sample lists about 61,000 clones; around 81% were seen once. V lost 5 bases, J lost 1 base, and 2 bases lay in between. This CDR3 has 11 amino acids. Doses given second, at about 4 or about 12 weeks, were pooled. Overall study findings and caveats: Nearly half of the spike-specific TCRs reportedly recognize variant regions that carry no mutations. The sample set comprised mostly white British donors with more females, and clonal diversity was possibly underestimated. Two AZD1222 doses significantly raised spike-specific TCR breadth and depth over controls.

The source material was peripheral blood, sampled 28 days after the second AZD1222 dose. This clonotype was sampled from an adult who received the AZD1222 COVID-19 vaccine. The gene calls are TRBV12-3 or TRBV12-4 and TRBJ1-1; no clear D. In DNA form, the CDR3 reads TGTGCCAGCAGTAGGAACACTGAAGCTTTCTTT. Its protein is CASSRNTEAFF.